This entry is about one T cell receptor (beta chain). Its target is not known. RNA transcripts yielded amplified TCR beta CDR3 regions. Following a first-round RT-PCR that used HTBI primers, a second-round multiplex PCR was carried out. TCRdb re-called the multiplex PCR reads with MiXCR, one entry per CDR3 protein. Of more than 1,000,000 distinct CDR3 sequences listed, about 35% were seen once; the top ten hold roughly 11%. The sample comes from a study of Graves' ophthalmopathy and Graves' hyperthyroidism. Patients newly diagnosed with hyperthyroidism, under 2 months' duration, were aged 18 to 65, the study reports. Exclusion applied to patients with other autoimmune diseases, uncontrolled infections, pregnancy or lactation. The evidence that diagnosis relied on was clinical symptoms, serum thyroxine, TRAb, thyroid ultrasound and orbital computed tomography. The study's findings and limits: A classifier, a 13-signature model, separated ophthalmopathy from stable hyperthyroidism with approximately 87% sensitivity and about 81% specificity.

The TCR was taken from an adult man with Graves' hyperthyroidism. The sample was peripheral blood or thyroid tissue (not recorded which).

CDR3 bases: TGTGCCATCAGTTCGTTGGACAGCTCTGGAAACACCATATATTTT. Translation gives CAISSLDSSGNTIYF. The chain recombines TRBV10-3 with TRBJ1-5; weak D call: TRBD1 (6 bases). The assigned J gene may be wrong: the sequence end matches TRBJ1-3 better. The germline gives CDR1 ENHRY, CDR2 SYGVKD. The CDR3 length is 15 residues.